This TCR beta chain is drawn from a study of T-cell reconstitution after alpha-beta-depleted transplantation in children. Findings and limits, study-wide: T-cell numbers and diversity, one year after transplant, stemmed largely from T cells that were newly produced. The study traced high day-60 TCRbeta diversity in some patients to surviving recipient T cells and thymic progenitors. Two months or so post-transplant, alpha-beta T cells reportedly derived from several hundred expanded graft clones.

To note about this clonotype: The antigen is undetermined.

Molecular barcoding with unique molecular identifiers was used for the TCRbeta library. TCRdb ran MiXCR on the PCR reads and lists one entry per CDR3 protein. The table shows some 200,000 distinct CDR3 sequences, with roughly 10% occurring only once. This CDR3 is 18 amino acids long. Unmatched junction bases numbered 13, after V lost 5 bases and J lost 0 bases. Germline V lookup: CDR1 LNHDA, CDR2 SQIVND (reference sequence). The TCR originated in a child under two years old with acute myeloid leukemia, due to receive a stem cell transplant. The rearrangement joins TRBV19 to TRBJ2-4, with TRBD1 identical over 7 bases. The sequenced sample was PBMCs, obtained before TCRalphabeta/CD19-depleted stem cell transplant. The CDR3 here is CASSATRDRTIAKNIQYF. The DNA of the CDR3 is TGTGCCAGTAGTGCCACCAGGGACAGAACTATAGCCAAAAACATTCAGTACTTC.